Listed below are T cell receptor beta chains from one sample, sequenced in a study of blood T cells in healthy people across ages. TCRdb used MiXCR to reprocess the 5' RACE reads, holding one entry per CDR3 protein. The table has about 1.4 million distinct CDR3 sequences, approximately 59% seen once. Sequenced input: blood. Receptors were obtained from a man aged 18 to 29 in good health. Each CDR3 is given with its conserved first and last residue. A D gene is named only where the DNA matches it firmly. Size values are once, few and many counts, or a class for expanded clones, and some rows have none.

cdr3_aa	cdr3_nt	clone_size	d_call	v_call	j_call
CASSEQGAGDTEAFF	TGTGCCAGCAGCGAACAGGGGGCCGGGGACACTGAAGCTTTCTTT	.	TRBD1	TRBV7-9	TRBJ1-1
CASSRMPGGGYYNEQYF	TGCGCCAGCAGCCGTATGCCAGGGGGGGGCTACTACAATGAGCAGTACTTC	.	.	TRBV4-1	TRBJ2-7
CSVETTGGGGYTF	TGCAGCGTTGAGACGACAGGGGGCGGCGGCTACACCTTC	once	TRBD1	TRBV29-1	TRBJ1-2
CATRGVRETQYF	TGTGCCACCAGAGGGGTCCGAGAGACCCAGTACTTC	.	.	TRBV6-5	TRBJ2-5
CASSAIGDEQFF	TGTGCCAGCAGCGCCATTGGGGATGAGCAGTTCTTC	.	.	TRBV7-9	TRBJ2-1
CSAIYPWGPHYNEQFF	TGCAGTGCTATATATCCATGGGGGCCTCATTACAATGAGCAGTTCTTC	few	.	TRBV20-1	TRBJ2-1
CASSVSGHNSGNTIYF	TGTGCCAGCAGTGTGTCGGGACACAACTCTGGAAACACCATATATTTT	once	.	TRBV27	TRBJ1-3
CAIRDSSEKLFF	TGTGCCATCAGGGACAGCTCGGAAAAACTGTTTTTT	few	.	TRBV10-3	TRBJ1-4
CASSLVGLNAEAFF	TGTGCCAGCAGCTTAGTTGGCCTAAACGCTGAAGCTTTCTTT	.	.	TRBV7-2	TRBJ1-1
CASSFAPSANDEQFF	TGTGCCAGCAGCTTCGCCCCTTCGGCCAACGATGAGCAGTTCTTC	.	.	TRBV7-2	TRBJ2-1
CASSLVRTGVADTQYF	TGCGCCAGCAGCTTGGTGAGGACAGGGGTAGCGGATACGCAGTATTTT	.	TRBD1	TRBV5-1	TRBJ2-3
CASRPASWGPNEQFF	TGTGCCAGCAGACCGGCCAGCTGGGGTCCCAATGAGCAGTTCTTC	.	.	TRBV6-5	TRBJ2-1
CASSPSRGGLNEQFF	TGTGCCAGCAGCCCTTCGCGCGGGGGTCTCAATGAGCAGTTCTTC	.	TRBD2	TRBV7-2	TRBJ2-1
CASSQEDRRTEQFF	TGTGCCAGCAGCCAAGAGGATCGGCGGACTGAGCAGTTCTTC	.	.	TRBV3-1	TRBJ2-1
CASRISGGKKETQYF	TGTGCCAGCAGAATCAGCGGGGGAAAAAAAGAGACCCAGTACTTC	.	TRBD2	TRBV6-6	TRBJ2-5
CASSLVMTGGENTGELFF	TGTGCCAGCAGCTTAGTGATGACAGGGGGCGAGAACACCGGGGAGCTGTTTTTT	.	TRBD1	TRBV7-2	TRBJ2-2
CASSPFRVSQETQYF	TGTGCCAGCAGCCCCTTTCGCGTCAGTCAAGAGACCCAGTACTTC	.	.	TRBV3-1	TRBJ2-5
CSARGFTSGTYEQYF	TGCAGTGCTAGGGGATTTACTAGCGGGACTTACGAGCAGTACTTC	.	TRBD2	TRBV20-1	TRBJ2-7
CASSLFTAASSTDTQYF	TGCGCCAGCAGCTTGTTTACGGCGGCTTCGAGCACAGATACGCAGTATTTT	few	.	TRBV5-1	TRBJ2-3
CASSLGSQFRLTDTQYF	TGTGCCAGCAGCTTAGGAAGTCAGTTTAGGCTGACAGATACGCAGTATTTT	few	.	TRBV11-2	TRBJ2-3
CASSLGLAGEAYEQYF	TGCGCCAGCAGCCTAGGACTAGCGGGAGAGGCCTACGAGCAGTACTTC	.	TRBD2	TRBV5-1	TRBJ2-7
CASRGLAGALYNEQFF	TGTGCCAGCAGGGGACTAGCGGGGGCCTTATACAATGAGCAGTTCTTC	.	TRBD2	TRBV2	TRBJ2-1
CATSFVPGDRYEQYF	TGTGCCACCAGCTTCGTCCCCGGGGACAGATACGAGCAGTACTTC	.	TRBD1	TRBV15	TRBJ2-7
CASSPSGTPSGEQFF	TGTGCCAGCAGTCCGTCCGGGACCCCTTCAGGTGAGCAGTTCTTC	.	.	TRBV6-2/TRBV6-3	TRBJ2-1
CASSTLPGLAGVSNEQFF	TGTGCCAGCAGCACATTACCGGGACTAGCGGGAGTTAGCAATGAGCAGTTCTTC	.	TRBD2	TRBV7-8	TRBJ2-1
CASSQGGASGIVSTGELFF	TGCGCCAGCAGCCAAGGGGGTGCTAGCGGGATAGTAAGCACCGGGGAGCTGTTTTTT	.	TRBD2	TRBV4-1	TRBJ2-2
CASSYRLAGGSYEQYF	TGTGCCAGCAGTTATCGACTAGCGGGGGGATCCTACGAGCAGTACTTC	few	TRBD2	TRBV6-6	TRBJ2-7
CASSVSPGRTDTQYF	TGTGCCAGCAGCGTATCCCCTGGGCGGACAGATACGCAGTATTTT	.	.	TRBV9	TRBJ2-3
CASSFVGPMKYEQYF	TGTGCCAGCAGTTTCGTTGGACCCATGAAATACGAGCAGTACTTC	.	.	TRBV28	TRBJ2-7
CAISQGGGYEQYF	TGCGCCATCAGCCAAGGAGGGGGCTACGAGCAGTACTTC	.	.	TRBV4-3	TRBJ2-7
CASSLANGNTEAFF	TGTGCCAGCAGTTTAGCGAATGGGAACACTGAAGCTTTCTTT	.	.	TRBV27	TRBJ1-1
CASSQDRSSSTDTQYF	TGCGCCAGCAGCCAAGATCGCTCTTCTAGCACAGATACGCAGTATTTT	.	.	TRBV4-3	TRBJ2-3
CASSYSGASSEQYF	TGTGCCAGCAGCTATAGCGGGGCCTCCTCCGAGCAGTACTTC	once	TRBD2	TRBV7-2	TRBJ2-7
CASIRSGVTEAFF	TGTGCCAGCATAAGGTCCGGGGTTACTGAAGCTTTCTTT	.	.	TRBV6-1	TRBJ1-1
CASSWDRSRTEAFF	TGTGCCAGCAGTTGGGACAGGTCCAGGACTGAAGCTTTCTTT	.	TRBD1	TRBV6-5	TRBJ1-1